This T cell receptor beta chain is drawn from a study of blood T cell repertoires in COVID-19 (dated by TCRdb to the early 2020s). In terms of the full investigation: Collaborator samples came from the United States, Italy and Spain and covered acute and convalescent phases of COVID-19. The prospective study material was composed of cDNA or gDNA derived from T cells, B-cell-depleted T cells, or PBMCs. The dataset comprised deeply sampled blood TCRbeta repertoires from subjects exposed to, actively infected with, or recovered from COVID-19. A freely available public database, intended as a resource for researchers studying the immune response to SARS-CoV-2, is where the repertoires were released. The samples were drawn from two sources: the first 160 participants of the ongoing ImmuneRACE study, and 1,254 subjects contributed by 6 global collaborators. A de-identified subject ID, COVID-19 status, age in years and sex were almost always included in the sample metadata. Where available, HLA class I and class II types were taken from metadata supplied by the sample provider and were not determined by assay-based typing.

Participants in the prospective study were enrolled through a virtual design, were aged about 18 to 100 years, and lived in approximately 24 United States geographic areas. To assign participants to cohorts, the prospective study relied on clinical history that participants themselves reported in a screening survey and a study questionnaire. Each participant in the prospective study had whole blood, serum and a nasopharyngeal or oropharyngeal swab collected by mobile phlebotomists. Over a roughly two-month period, participants in the prospective study had the option of providing additional blood draws and questionnaires. Prospective study blood samples were shipped either frozen or at room temperature before DNA extraction. TCRbeta CDR3 regions were amplified from genomic DNA using the immunoSEQ Assay, a bias-controlled multiplex PCR. The authors processed their data as follows. Nucleated cell counts per sample were estimated from amplification of reference gene primers within the assay. To quantify the absolute abundance of each unique TCRbeta CDR3 rearrangement, sequence reads were collapsed and filtered. Productive Simpson clonality was computed per sample as the square root of Simpson's diversity index over productive rearrangements. Drawn from immuneACCESS, this table holds only the in-frame rearrangements with V and J called that TCRdb kept. Clones are partly lost; checked studies trace under half to an unresolved V gene and leave the rest unexplained. That table gives V, J and clone size, and the DNA gave D and trimming. This sample is represented by a few hundred thousand clones; approximately 86% of them were singletons. The top ten constitute 3.8% of the sample.

The CDR3 contains 15 residues, cysteine and phenylalanine counted. Only the CDR3 DNA is retained, 45 bases long and in frame from the first base. Trimming takes 5 bases from V and 0 bases from J, and the germline ends sit 14 bases apart. In the germline V gene (reference sequence), CDR1 corresponds to MNHEY and CDR2 to SMNVEV. General conclusions and limits of the study: How much clinical and demographic metadata was included differed by source and by participant, and the metadata was provided uncurated.

A remark on this clone: This clone's antigen is unknown. The record has no base qualities; no much larger clone is one base away.

The rearrangement joined TRBV27 to TRBJ2-7; TRBD1 is a possible D gene, resting on 7 matching bases. The sample taken for sequencing was PBMCs or T cells enriched from blood (not recorded which). The sequence was collected from a woman in her thirties or forties with acute COVID-19. The bases are TGTGCCAGCAGTGTTCAGGGGGGTTCCTCCTACGAGCAGTACTTC. This sequence encodes CASSVQGGSSYEQYF.